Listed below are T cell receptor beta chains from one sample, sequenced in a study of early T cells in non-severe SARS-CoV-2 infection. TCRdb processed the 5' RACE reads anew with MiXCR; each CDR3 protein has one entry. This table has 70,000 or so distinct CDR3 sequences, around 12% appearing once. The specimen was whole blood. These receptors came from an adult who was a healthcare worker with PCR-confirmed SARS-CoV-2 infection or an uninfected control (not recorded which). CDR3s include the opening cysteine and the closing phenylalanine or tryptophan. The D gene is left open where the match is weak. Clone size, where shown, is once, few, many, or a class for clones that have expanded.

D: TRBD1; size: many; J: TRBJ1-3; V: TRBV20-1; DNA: TGCAGTGCTAGAGCAGGGGGGAGCTCTGGAAACACCATATATTTT; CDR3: CSARAGGSSGNTIYF
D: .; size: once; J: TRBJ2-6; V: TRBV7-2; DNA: TGTGCCAGCGAACAGCTTTCTGGGGCCAACGTCCTGACTTTC; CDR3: CASEQLSGANVLTF
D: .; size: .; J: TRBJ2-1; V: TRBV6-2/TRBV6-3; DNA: TGTGCCAGCAGTTACTCGACTACAGATGAGCAGTTCTTC; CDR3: CASSYSTTDEQFF
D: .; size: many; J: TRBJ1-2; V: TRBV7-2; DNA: TGTGCCAGCAGCTTATACTATGGCTACACCTTC; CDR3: CASSLYYGYTF
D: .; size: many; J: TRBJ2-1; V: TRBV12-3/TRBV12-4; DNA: TGTGCCAGCAGTTTAGCCAGGAAAGGGGGTAACAATGAGCAGTTCTTC; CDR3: CASSLARKGGNNEQFF
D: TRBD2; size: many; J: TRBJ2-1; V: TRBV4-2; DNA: TGTGCCAGCAGCCAAGAATTGGCTAGCGGGGGCTACAATGAGCAGTTCTTC; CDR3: CASSQELASGGYNEQFF
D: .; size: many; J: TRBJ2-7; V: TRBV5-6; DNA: TGTGCCAGCAGCTCAGGACCGTTGCCTGACATACCGCAGTACTTC; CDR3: CASSSGPLPDIPQYF
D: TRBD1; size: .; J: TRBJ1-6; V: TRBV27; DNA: TGTGTCACCGCGGACAGGACTAATTCACCCCTCCACTTT; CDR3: CVTADRTNSPLHF
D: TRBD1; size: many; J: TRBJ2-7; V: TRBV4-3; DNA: TGCGCCAGCAGCCAAGATGCGACAGGGGGGGTCGAGCAGTACTTC; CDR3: CASSQDATGGVEQYF
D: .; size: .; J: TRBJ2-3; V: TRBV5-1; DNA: TGCGCCAGCAGCTTGCAAGATACGCAGTATTTT; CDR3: CASSLQDTQYF
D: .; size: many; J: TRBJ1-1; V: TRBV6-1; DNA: TGTGCCAGCAGGATGGAGGGGCGCACTGAAGCTTTCTTT; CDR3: CASRMEGRTEAFF
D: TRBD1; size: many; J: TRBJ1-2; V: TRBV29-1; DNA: TGCAGCGTTGAAAAGACAGGGGGCGGTGGCGGCTACACCTTC; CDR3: CSVEKTGGGGGYTF
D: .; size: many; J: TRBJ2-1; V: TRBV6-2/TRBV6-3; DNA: TGTGCCAGCAACGAGGTAACAGAAAATGAGCAGTTCTTC; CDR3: CASNEVTENEQFF
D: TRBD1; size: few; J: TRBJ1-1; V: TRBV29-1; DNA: TGCAGCGTTGGGGGGACAGGGCCTGAAGCTTTCTTT; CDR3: CSVGGTGPEAFF
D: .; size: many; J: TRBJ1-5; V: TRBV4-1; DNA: TGCGCCAGCAGCCAAGATCGGGGACAGCCCCAGCATTTT; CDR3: CASSQDRGQPQHF
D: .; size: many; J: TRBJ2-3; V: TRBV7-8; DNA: TGTGCCAGCAGCTTAGGCCCTTTGGCATCCCCCACAGATACGCAGTATTTT; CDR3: CASSLGPLASPTDTQYF
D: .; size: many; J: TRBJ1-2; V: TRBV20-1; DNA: TGCAGTGCTAGAGGCAGGGAGGACACCTTC; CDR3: CSARGREDTF
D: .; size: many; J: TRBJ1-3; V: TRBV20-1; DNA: TGCAGTGCGAAATTAGGGGCGGAAGGAAACACCATATATTTT; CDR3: CSAKLGAEGNTIYF
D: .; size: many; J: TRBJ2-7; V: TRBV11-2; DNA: TGTGCCAGCAGCTTAGTCGCCAAATACTACGAGCAGTACTTC; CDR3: CASSLVAKYYEQYF
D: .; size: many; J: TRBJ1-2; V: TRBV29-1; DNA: TGCAGCGTGGTGGGGGACCTATACTATGGCTACACCTTC; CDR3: CSVVGDLYYGYTF
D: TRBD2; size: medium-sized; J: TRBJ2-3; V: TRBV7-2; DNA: TGTGCCAGCAGCTTACAGACTAGCGGGAGTGATACGCAGTATTTT; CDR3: CASSLQTSGSDTQYF
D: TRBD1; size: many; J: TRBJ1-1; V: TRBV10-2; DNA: TGCGCCAGCACTTATATTACAGGGGACACTGAAGCTTTCTTT; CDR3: CASTYITGDTEAFF
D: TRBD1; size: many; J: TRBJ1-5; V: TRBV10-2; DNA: TGCGCCAGCAGTGAACAGGGGCTCCAGCCCCAGCATTTT; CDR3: CASSEQGLQPQHF
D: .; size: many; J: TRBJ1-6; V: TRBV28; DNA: TGTGCCAGCAGTTTATGGAGGTTCTATAATTCACCCCTCCACTTT; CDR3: CASSLWRFYNSPLHF
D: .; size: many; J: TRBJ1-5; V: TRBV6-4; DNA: TGTGCCAGTTCTCAGGGGCGCAATCAGCCCCAGCATTTT; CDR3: CASSQGRNQPQHF
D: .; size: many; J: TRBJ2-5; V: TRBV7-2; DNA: TGTGCCAGCAGCTACTCAGGGAAGGAGACCCAGTACTTC; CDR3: CASSYSGKETQYF
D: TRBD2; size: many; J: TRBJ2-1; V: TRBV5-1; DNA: TGCGCCAGCAGCTTGACTAGCGGGAGCTACAATGAGCAGTTCTTC; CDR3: CASSLTSGSYNEQFF
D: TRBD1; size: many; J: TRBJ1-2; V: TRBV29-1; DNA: TGCAGCGTAGACTTAGGGACAGGGGCTGGCTACACCTTC; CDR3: CSVDLGTGAGYTF
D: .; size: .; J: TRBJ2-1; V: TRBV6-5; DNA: TGTGCCAGCAGTACGGGGGACCGCCGAGGGAATGAGCAGTTCTTC; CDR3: CASSTGDRRGNEQFF
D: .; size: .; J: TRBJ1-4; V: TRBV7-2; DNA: TGTGCCAGCAGCTTAGTAGGGGGATTCGGAGAAAAACTGTTTTTT; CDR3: CASSLVGGFGEKLFF
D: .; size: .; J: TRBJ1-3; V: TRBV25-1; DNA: TGTGCCAGCAGTGGAGAGGGCGGGGGCGAGTATGGAAACACCATATATTTT; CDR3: CASSGEGGGEYGNTIYF
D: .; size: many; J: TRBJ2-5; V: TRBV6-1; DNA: TGTGCCTCATTAAAGGGGGTTCAGGAGACCCAGTACTTC; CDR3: CASLKGVQETQYF
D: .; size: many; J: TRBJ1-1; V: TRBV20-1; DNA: TGCAGTGCCGGCAGGGGCGGGGGAACTGAAGCTTTCTTT; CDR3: CSAGRGGGTEAFF
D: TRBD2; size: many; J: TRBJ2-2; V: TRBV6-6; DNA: TGTGCCAGCAGTTACTCGGGGGGGTCCACCGGGGAGCTGTTTTTT; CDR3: CASSYSGGSTGELFF
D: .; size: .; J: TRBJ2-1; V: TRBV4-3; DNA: TGCGCCAGCAGCCCCGATTTCTATGAGCAGTTCTTC; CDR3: CASSPDFYEQFF
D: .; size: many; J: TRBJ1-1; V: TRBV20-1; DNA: TGCAGTGCTAGACTGTTGGACAACGAAGCTTTCTTT; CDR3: CSARLLDNEAFF
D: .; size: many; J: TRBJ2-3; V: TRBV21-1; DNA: TGTGCCAGCAGCGGACGGAGGCTGAATAGCACAGATACGCAGTATTTT; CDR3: CASSGRRLNSTDTQYF
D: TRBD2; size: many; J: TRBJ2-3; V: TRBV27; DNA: TGTGCCAGCAGTTTATCGGGAGGCGGGAGGGCGGGCACAGATACGCAGTATTTT; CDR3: CASSLSGGGRAGTDTQYF
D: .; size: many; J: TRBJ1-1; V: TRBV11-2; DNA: TGTGCCAGCAGCTTCCGAGGCGCGCGCCAGTCCACTGAAGCTTTCTTT; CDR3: CASSFRGARQSTEAFF
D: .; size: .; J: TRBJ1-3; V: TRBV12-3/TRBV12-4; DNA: TGTGCCAGCAGTCCCGGGGGTTCTGGAAACACCATATATTTT; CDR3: CASSPGGSGNTIYF
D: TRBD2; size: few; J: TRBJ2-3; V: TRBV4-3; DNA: TGCGCCAGCAGCCCACTGACTAGCGGGAGTGCGCAGTATTTT; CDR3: CASSPLTSGSAQYF
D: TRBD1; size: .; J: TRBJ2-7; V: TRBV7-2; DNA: TGTGCCAGCAGCTTGCCGGGGACAGGAACCTACGAGCAGTACTTC; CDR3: CASSLPGTGTYEQYF
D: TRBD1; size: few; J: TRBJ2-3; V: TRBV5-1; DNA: TGCGCCAGCAGCTTCCGGACAGGCCCAGATACGCAGTATTTT; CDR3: CASSFRTGPDTQYF
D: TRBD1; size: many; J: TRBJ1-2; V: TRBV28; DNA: TGTGCCAGCAGTTTAACGGACAGGGGCGGCTACACCTTC; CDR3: CASSLTDRGGYTF
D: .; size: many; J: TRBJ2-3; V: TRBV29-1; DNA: TGCAGCGTTGAGGCCGGAGGGGGATCCCAATGGGGTGGCACAGATACGCAGTATTTT; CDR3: CSVEAGGGSQWGGTDTQYF
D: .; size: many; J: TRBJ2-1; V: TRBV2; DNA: TGTGCCAGCAGTGGGCGGGGTGCCTACAATGAGCAGTTCTTC; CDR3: CASSGRGAYNEQFF
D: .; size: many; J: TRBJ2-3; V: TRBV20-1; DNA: TGCAGTGCAAAGCTGGGGGCTCGCACAGATACGCAGTATTTT; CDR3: CSAKLGARTDTQYF
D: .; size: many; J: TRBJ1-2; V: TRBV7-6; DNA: TGTGCCAGCAGCCCGCTGACAGGTCCTAACTATGGCTACACCTTC; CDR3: CASSPLTGPNYGYTF
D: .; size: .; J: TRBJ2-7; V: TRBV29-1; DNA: TGCAGCGTAAGCAGAGAGGACTACGAGCAGTACTTC; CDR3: CSVSREDYEQYF
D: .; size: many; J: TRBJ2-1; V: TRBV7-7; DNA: TGTGCTAGCAGCCCACTCGACAATGAGCAGTTCTTC; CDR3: CASSPLDNEQFF
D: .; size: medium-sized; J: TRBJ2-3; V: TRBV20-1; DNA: TGCAGTGCTCGGACGTTCGCAGATACGCAGTATTTT; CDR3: CSARTFADTQYF